This T cell receptor beta chain came from a study of OX40 agonist ivuxolimab in advanced cancers. Measured with immunoSEQ multiplex PCR; TCRdb has only the in-frame clones, and not every one. Among 15,000 to 20,000 clones listed, about 86% were seen once. With respect to this clone: The antigen remains undetermined.

Study results and limitations: Partial responders dosed at 0.1-3.0 mg/kg displayed clonal expansion ranking among the lowest. Expanded clones were, on average, more numerous among CD8+ T cells than CD4+.

Germline assignment: CDR1 KGHSH and CDR2 LQKENI. Deletions cut 2 bases from V and 6 bases from J, with 11 bases between. The CDR3 is made up of 14 amino acids. This chain connects TRBV18 to TRBJ1-5; D call uncertain. The clonotype originates from an adult with an advanced solid tumor such as melanoma, head and neck, liver or kidney cancer. The input for sequencing was CD4+ or CD8+ T cells sorted from blood, taken in a trial of the OX40 agonist ivuxolimab. Here the CDR3 DNA reads TGTGCCAGCTCACCAGGGGAGGGTGGTCAGCCCCAGCATTTT. It translates to CASSPGEGGQPQHF.